Sequencing of this TCR beta chain was carried out in a study of cytomegalovirus exposure and HLA in healthy donors. The donors were in the approximately 130-subject validation cohort; that cohort was separate from the approximately 700-subject first cohort. Germline CDR1 is SQVTM and CDR2 is ANQGSEA. The CDR3 is 13 residues long. The germline V and J ends were trimmed by 2 bases and 1 base, with 8 bases remaining between them. Measured with immunoSEQ multiplex PCR; TCRdb has only the in-frame clones, and not every one. The table lists some 140,000 clones, roughly nine tenths of them singletons. The sequencing input was PBMCs. The gene calls are TRBV29-1 and TRBJ1-2; a possible D gene is TRBD1 (6 bases). This sequence was found in a man younger than 35 in good health and CMV-seronegative. As DNA, the CDR3 is TGCAGCGTTGAAACAGGGAATAACTATGGCTACACCTTC. Translating it yields CSVETGNNYGYTF.